The sequence of this TCR beta chain was determined in a study of control samples from healthy donors and cancer patients. Some clones are missing from TCRdb's copy, which holds only in-frame ones; the method was immunoSEQ multiplex PCR. The sample yields more than 85,000 clones, roughly 80% seen once. Germline CDR1 and CDR2: SNHLY and FYNNEI. V lost 8 bases and J 6 bases, leaving 11 bases between the germline ends. The CDR3 runs 13 residues. The receptor comes from a woman aged 50 to 60 in good health. Sequencing was done on a sample of blood. J is TRBJ1-6 and V is TRBV2; D is unresolved. The chain's CDR3 is CASLTRSNSPLHF. The CDR3 coding sequence is TGTGCCAGCCTAACTAGGAGTAATTCACCCCTCCACTTT.